What follows are 28 T cell receptor beta chains derived from one specimen sequenced in a study of T cells in tuberculosis. Sorting used thawed, overnight-rested PBMC stained with anti-CD3, a viability dye and GMM-loaded CD1B tetramer. CD1B tetramers were loaded with Rhodococcus equi-derived C32 glucose monomycolate. This table comes from immunoSEQ multiplex PCR, and its TCRdb copy is limited to in-frame clones, with some not included. Among 55,000 to 70,000 clones, 81% were seen once, and the ten largest hold around 13%. The specimen was CD1b-GMM tetramer-negative cells sorted from PBMCs. Receptor source: an adult woman with latent tuberculosis.

A single count supports this clone. V is TRBV19 and J is TRBJ1-5; D remains ambiguous. Trimming stripped 5 bases from V and 2 bases from J, with 7 bases between. The CDR3 contains 13 residues. Germline CDR1 reads LNHDA; CDR2 reads SQIVND (reference sequence). The CDR3 spells CASSPRGNQPQHF. The CDR3 DNA follows: TGTGCCAGTAGTCCCCGGGGCAATCAGCCCCAGCATTTT.

This chain connects TRBV10-3 to TRBJ2-7; D is ambiguous. The CDR3 has 12 residues. The germline CDR1 and CDR2 sequences are ENHRY and SYGVKD. Trimming removed 10 bases at V and 0 bases at J, with 10 bases between. The CDR3 loop is CATTGRSYEQYF. The DNA for the CDR3 is TGTGCCACCACGGGTCGCTCCTACGAGCAGTACTTC.

This clone has just one count. This chain uses TRBV5-1 with TRBJ2-1; 10 bases are a match to TRBD1. This CDR3 comprises 15 residues. Trimming at V came to 5 bases and at J to 3 bases, leaving 5 bases not matched to a gene. Per the germline V gene, CDR1 is SGHRS and CDR2 is YFSETQ. This CDR3 reads CASRVTGGIYNEQFF. In nucleotides, the CDR3 is TGCGCCAGCAGGGTGACAGGGGGCATCTACAATGAGCAGTTCTTC. The whole variable domain, filled in from reference TRBV5-1 and TRBJ2-1, reads KAGVTQTPRYLIKTRGQQVTLSCSPISGHRSVSWYQQTPGQGLQFLFEYFSETQRNKGNFPGRFSGRQFSNSRSEMNVSTLELGDSALYLCASRVTGGIYNEQFFGPGTRLTVL.

CDR3 nucleotides: TGTGCCAGCAGCTTAGGGGCTTACTCCAATGGTCCCAATGAGCAGTTCTTC. Amino acid sequence: CASSLGAYSNGPNEQFF. The chain carries TRBV7-2 and TRBJ2-1; D unresolved. The CDR3 consists of 17 residues. CDR1 is SGHTA and CDR2 is FQGNSA in the germline V gene. Deletions cut 1 base from V and 6 bases from J, with 19 bases between.

The rearrangement links TRBV10-3 to TRBJ2-1, with a possible D match to TRBD1 (6 bases). Between the trimmed V and J ends, which lost 3 bases and 10 bases, there was a span of 16 bases. This CDR3 has 14 amino acids. From germline, CDR1 is ENHRY and CDR2 SYGVKD. The CDR3 bases are TGTGCCATCAGTGATGCGACACCGGGACAAGAGCAGTTCTTC. This codes for CAISDATPGQEQFF.

This chain uses TRBV2 with TRBJ2-7, with TRBD2 matching over 8 bases. This CDR3 comprises 16 residues. The V segment lost 3 bases and the J segment 2 bases; nucleotides outside the gene matches: 9. CDR1 SNHLY and CDR2 FYNNEI come from the germline V gene. CDR3 residues: CASSEYRGRNPYEQYF. CDR3 bases: TGTGCCAGCAGTGAGTACCGCGGGAGGAACCCCTACGAGCAGTACTTC.

V and J are TRBV5-8 and TRBJ1-5, with D tentatively TRBD1 (5 bases). Deletions cut 3 bases from V and 0 bases from J, with 13 bases between. This CDR3 spans 16 amino acids. CDR1 is SGHTS, CDR2 YDEGEE, per germline. CDR3 nucleotide sequence: TGTGCCAGCAGCTGGGGCGTGACGGTTAGCAATCAGCCCCAGCATTTT. Protein: CASSWGVTVSNQPQHF.

This clone has more than one count but fewer than ten. The J gene is TRBJ2-3, the V gene TRBV5-8, with 9 bases lining up with TRBD2. Trimming at V came to 0 bases and at J to 6 bases, leaving 8 bases not matched to a gene. The CDR3 consists of 16 residues. Germline V CDR1 and CDR2: SGHTS, YDEGEE. The CDR3 loop is CASSLGTSGSKDTQYF. In DNA form, the CDR3 reads TGTGCCAGCAGCTTGGGTACTAGCGGGTCAAAGGATACGCAGTATTTT.

The rearrangement joins TRBV9 to TRBJ2-1; 9 bases line up with TRBD2. With V trimmed by 4 bases and J by 9 bases, 20 bases remained unmatched. The CDR3 loop spans 18 amino acids. The germline V gene encodes CDR1 SGDLS and CDR2 YYNGEE. The CDR3 is CASSPQSGGSGSIGEQFF. The CDR3 DNA follows: TGTGCCAGCAGCCCCCAGTCGGGGGGTAGCGGGAGCATCGGTGAGCAGTTCTTC.

With regard to this clone: Mismatch with germline at one junction end may stem from a read error. The rearrangement joins TRBV11-3 to TRBJ2-5; D remains ambiguous. Germline V gene sequence: CDR1 SGHNT, CDR2 YENEEA. The CDR3 contains 13 residues. The CDR3 protein is CASSLDPREAQYF. Written as DNA, the CDR3 is TGTGCCAGCAGCTTAGACCCCCGAGAGGCCCAGTACTTC.

As regards this clone: This specimen includes other DNA sequences encoding the same CDR3. The gene calls are TRBV18 and TRBJ2-3, with 7 nucleotides matching TRBD1. Germline trimming cut 0 bases from V and 1 base from J; bases unmatched to any gene: 1. Per the germline V gene, CDR1 is KGHSH and CDR2 is LQKENI. CDR3 length: 15 amino acids. Here the CDR3 DNA reads TGTGCCAGCTCACCACCCACAGGGGGCACAGATACGCAGTATTTT. Translating it yields CASSPPTGGTDTQYF.

The CDR3: CASSQVNGRGTEAFF. DNA of the CDR3: TGTGCCAGCAGCCAAGTTAACGGGAGGGGGACTGAAGCTTTCTTT. The chain uses TRBV14 and TRBJ1-1; D is perhaps TRBD1 (6 bases). This CDR3 spans 15 amino acids. Deletions cut 1 base from V and 5 bases from J, with 14 bases between. CDR1 and CDR2 (germline): SGHDN, FVKESK.

The chain has TRBV9 and TRBJ1-2, with 7 nucleotides matching TRBD1. V shed 4 bases and J 6 bases; nucleotides not matched to a gene: 9. Germline lookup yields CDR1 SGDLS and CDR2 YYNGEE. This CDR3 is 14 amino acids long. CDR3 nucleotide sequence: TGTGCCAGCAGCCCCCCGGGGACAGCTCATGGCTACACCTTC. It codes for CASSPPGTAHGYTF.

The rearrangement joins TRBV5-3 to TRBJ2-3; D may be TRBD1 (5 bases). TRBV5-3 counts as an open reading frame of uncertain function. Trimming cost V 6 bases and J 8 bases, with 16 bases left between them. The CDR3 covers 13 residues. CDR3 nucleotides: TGTGCCAGAACCAGGGTAGGTCAGGGTACGCAGTATTTT. Residues: CARTRVGQGTQYF.

The rearrangement uses TRBV7-9 and TRBJ2-7; no firm D call. CDR3 length: 12 amino acids. The V end was cut by 8 bases, the J end by 7 bases, with 15 bases between. Germline lookup yields CDR1 SEHNR and CDR2 FQNEAQ (reference sequence). The CDR3 nucleotides read TGTGCCAGCTCTCAGCTTCCGAGGGAGCAGTACTTC. This sequence encodes CASSQLPREQYF.

The chain is built from TRBV28 and TRBJ2-3, with 10 positions matching TRBD2. The CDR3 totals 17 residues. V shed 1 base and J 3 bases; nucleotides not matched to a gene: 7. The germline V gene has CDR1 MDHEN and CDR2 SYDVKM. CDR3: CASSLFELAGNTDTQYF. The CDR3 bases are TGTGCCAGCAGTTTATTCGAACTAGCGGGGAATACAGATACGCAGTATTTT.

The rearrangement uses TRBV6-5 and TRBJ2-7; a weak D match, TRBD1 (6 bases). The CDR3 consists of 12 residues. Germline loops: CDR1 MNHEY, CDR2 SVGAGI. Trimming removed 5 bases from V and 9 bases from J, with 14 bases in between. In DNA, the CDR3 is TGTGCCAGCAGTGATCACAGGGTCGCGCAGTACTTC. This encodes CASSDHRVAQYF.

The V gene is TRBV4-2, the J gene TRBJ2-1; 8 nucleotides line up with TRBD2. The CDR3 length is 16 residues. Germline-derived CDR1 and CDR2 are LGHNA and YNFKEQ. V dropped 3 bases and J dropped 5; count of bases not matched to a gene: 9. In DNA, the CDR3 is TGTGCCAGCAGCCATTTTACTAGCGGACCGAACAATGAGCAGTTCTTC. This codes for CASSHFTSGPNNEQFF.

The gene calls are TRBV18 and TRBJ2-5; D not resolved. Germline CDR1 reads KGHSH; CDR2 reads LQKENI. Trimming left V 5 bases short and J 0 bases short, with 4 bases between. There are 12 residues in the CDR3. The CDR3 loop reads CASSSDQETQYF. As DNA, the CDR3 is TGTGCCAGCTCATCGGACCAAGAGACCCAGTACTTC.

The J gene is TRBJ2-7, the V gene TRBV11-3; TRBD1 matches at 8 bases. V trimming: 2 bases; J trimming: 1 base; junction bases outside the gene matches: 1. Germline values: CDR1 SGHNT, CDR2 YENEEA. There are 14 residues in the CDR3. CDR3 in amino acids: CASSLRTGSYEQYF. The CDR3 nucleotides read TGTGCCAGCAGCTTAAGGACAGGGTCCTACGAGCAGTACTTC.

The V gene is TRBV28, the J gene TRBJ2-2, with 7 bases lining up with TRBD1. The CDR3 is made up of 17 amino acids. V shed 1 base and J 4 bases; nucleotides not matched to a gene: 9. Germline-derived CDR1 and CDR2 are MDHEN and SYDVKM. CDR3 sequence (DNA): TGTGCCAGCAGTTTATTCGCGACAGGGCCGCGCACCGGGGAGCTGTTTTTT. It yields the protein CASSLFATGPRTGELFF.

The chain is built from TRBV25-1 and TRBJ2-7, with 7 bases matching TRBD1. Trimming cost V 4 bases and J 0 bases; bases outside gene matches: 0. The CDR3 is 13 amino acids. Looked up from germline, CDR1 is MGHDK and CDR2 is SYGVNS. The CDR3 DNA follows: TGTGCCAGCAGTGGACAGGGCTCCTACGAGCAGTACTTC. Amino acid sequence: CASSGQGSYEQYF.

V usage is TRBV6-6 and J usage is TRBJ2-7, with 7 nucleotides matching TRBD1. The CDR3 covers 14 residues. Germline-derived CDR1 and CDR2 are MNHNY and SVGAGI (reference sequence). Trimming cost V 2 bases and J 3 bases; bases outside gene matches: 4. The CDR3 here is CASSYDRASYEQYF. The CDR3 nucleotides read TGTGCCAGCAGTTACGACAGGGCCAGCTACGAGCAGTACTTC.

J is TRBJ2-5 and V is TRBV6-1, with 12 bases lining up with TRBD2. This CDR3 comprises 15 residues. Germline CDR1 reads MNHNS; CDR2 reads SASEGT. J lost 5 bases, V lost 6 bases, and 7 bases had no gene match. The DNA of the CDR3 is TGTGCCAGCAGCAGGGCGGGACTAGCGGGTGAGACCCAGTACTTC. Residues: CASSRAGLAGETQYF.

The J gene is TRBJ1-2, the V gene TRBV5-5; 7 bases match TRBD1. The CDR3 is 15 amino acids. J was trimmed by 6 bases and V by 1 base; bases with no gene match: 9. Germline-derived CDR1 and CDR2 are SGHKS and YYEKEE (reference sequence). The CDR3 DNA is TGTGCCAGCAGCTTGCAGACAGGGCTTTTAGATGGCTACACCTTC. Its protein product is CASSLQTGLLDGYTF.

V usage is TRBV6-1 and J usage is TRBJ2-5; no clear D. The DNA end is a closer match to TRBJ2-7, so the J assignment may be wrong. Looked up from germline, CDR1 is MNHNS and CDR2 is SASEGT. The CDR3 is made up of 13 amino acids. The DNA for the CDR3 is TGTGCCAGCAGTGAAGCTGACTCCTACGAGCAGTACTTC. The encoded protein is CASSEADSYEQYF.

This clone was detected once. The J gene is TRBJ2-1, the V gene TRBV6-6, with TRBD1 matching 8 bases. The CDR3 contains 15 residues. Germline V gene sequence: CDR1 MNHNY, CDR2 SVGAGI (reference sequence). Trimming at V came to 7 bases and at J to 9 bases, leaving 14 bases not matched to a gene. CDR3 sequence reads: CASNAGTGLYVEQFF. The CDR3, as DNA: TGTGCCAGCAACGCCGGGACAGGCCTCTACGTTGAGCAGTTCTTC.

The V call is TRBV6-1, the J call TRBJ1-1, with unresolved D. The CDR3 has 13 amino acids. The germline CDR1 and CDR2 sequences are MNHNS and SASEGT. The V end lost 2 bases, the J end lost 7 bases, and 11 bases lay between the germline ends. CDR3 protein: CASSEFHLLEAFF. CDR3 in DNA: TGTGCCAGCAGTGAATTCCATTTACTTGAAGCTTTCTTT.